These T cell receptor beta chains were read from a single sample in a study of blood T cell repertoires in COVID-19. Clones were read by immunoSEQ multiplex PCR, and TCRdb kept only the in-frame ones, dropping some. The data contain some 240,000 clones, 84% of them singletons. Sequences were obtained from peripheral blood. These TCRs come from a woman aged 35 to 49 who had recovered from COVID-19. Each CDR3 is given with its conserved first and last residue. The D gene is left open where the match is weak. Clone size is shown for a subset of rows, as once, few, many or a class of expanded clone.

size,J,V,D,CDR3,DNA
.,TRBJ1-5,TRBV12-2,.,CARRPGSLWGDQPQHF,TGTGCAAGACGTCCGGGCAGTCTGTGGGGGGATCAGCCCCAGCATTTT
.,TRBJ2-1,TRBV29-1,.,CSVEVGSDEQFF,TGCAGCGTTGAAGTCGGGTCCGATGAGCAGTTCTTC
.,TRBJ1-5,TRBV19,TRBD1,CASRRQGWEQPQHF,TGTGCCAGTAGACGACAGGGATGGGAGCAGCCCCAGCATTTT
once,TRBJ2-7,TRBV5-1,.,CASSPGDGSYEQYF,TGCGCCAGCAGCCCAGGGGACGGCTCCTACGAGCAGTACTTC
.,TRBJ2-7,TRBV4-2,.,CASSPRDTSYEQYF,TGTGCCAGCAGCCCCCGAGACACCTCCTACGAGCAGTACTTC
.,TRBJ2-5,TRBV20-1,.,CSASPLAQTQETQYF,TGCAGTGCTAGTCCCCTAGCGCAGACTCAAGAGACCCAGTACTTC
.,TRBJ1-3,TRBV5-1,TRBD1,CASTPGTGSGNTIYF,TGCGCCAGCACCCCCGGGACAGGGTCTGGAAACACCATATATTTT
.,TRBJ1-5,TRBV27,.,CASSFTGSWGNQPQHF,TGTGCCAGCAGCTTCACAGGGAGCTGGGGCAATCAGCCCCAGCATTTT
.,TRBJ1-3,TRBV6-5,.,CASSYQPRGNTIYF,TGTGCCAGCAGTTACCAACCGCGGGGAAACACCATATATTTT
.,TRBJ1-5,TRBV29-1,.,CSVSLGSNQPQHF,TGCAGCGTCTCGCTCGGTAGCAATCAGCCCCAGCATTTT
.,TRBJ2-7,TRBV10-2,.,CASSETRKGFYEQYF,TGCGCCAGCAGTGAAACTAGAAAGGGCTTCTACGAGCAGTACTTC
once,TRBJ2-2,TRBV6-1,.,CASSSTREAGELFF,TGTGCCAGCAGTTCCACCAGGGAAGCCGGGGAGCTGTTTTTT
.,TRBJ2-7,TRBV28,TRBD1,CASSQPGQGAFEQYF,TGTGCCAGCAGTCAGCCGGGACAGGGGGCTTTCGAGCAGTACTTC
.,TRBJ2-7,TRBV7-9,TRBD1,CASSNRDSHYPYEQYF,TGTGCCAGCAGCAACAGGGACAGCCACTACCCCTACGAGCAGTACTTC
once,TRBJ2-7,TRBV5-5,TRBD2,CASSLQLAGFSYEQYF,TGTGCCAGCAGCTTACAACTAGCGGGGTTCTCCTACGAGCAGTACTTC
.,TRBJ2-1,TRBV5-1,TRBD1,CASSAGTGVGNEQFF,TGCGCCAGCAGCGCAGGGACAGGGGTGGGCAATGAGCAGTTCTTC
.,TRBJ2-7,TRBV5-4,TRBD1,CASSLAGTAAEQYF,TGTGCCAGCAGCTTGGCCGGGACAGCCGCCGAGCAGTACTTC
.,TRBJ1-3,TRBV21-1,.,CASSKARQGGVSGNTIYF,TGTGCCAGCAGCAAAGCGAGACAGGGGGGGGTCTCTGGAAACACCATATATTTT
once,TRBJ1-5,TRBV6-5,.,CASAAYSNQPQHF,TGTGCCAGCGCGGCATATAGCAATCAGCCCCAGCATTTT
.,TRBJ1-4,TRBV19,.,CASSTSTAPRAFNEKLFF,TGTGCCAGTAGTACCTCGACAGCCCCGAGAGCCTTTAATGAAAAACTGTTTTTT
.,TRBJ2-3,TRBV5-1,.,CASSLRTDPDTQYF,TGCGCCAGCAGCCTGCGGACTGATCCAGATACGCAGTATTTT
.,TRBJ2-1,TRBV14,.,CASSLRDNYNEQFF,TGTGCCAGCAGCCTCAGGGATAACTACAATGAGCAGTTCTTC
.,TRBJ2-7,TRBV2,.,CASSHGGLSSYEQYF,TGTGCCAGCAGCCATGGTGGACTCAGCTCCTACGAGCAGTACTTC
.,TRBJ1-2,TRBV6-5,TRBD1,CASRRDRDGDGYTF,TGTGCCAGCAGAAGGGACAGGGACGGCGATGGCTACACCTTC
once,TRBJ1-5,TRBV24-1,.,CATSVNSNQPQHF,TGTGCCACCAGTGTAAATAGCAATCAGCCCCAGCATTTT
.,TRBJ2-5,TRBV30,.,CAWTRRGRQETQYF,TGTGCCTGGACCCGCAGGGGCCGTCAAGAGACCCAGTACTTC
.,TRBJ2-3,TRBV19,.,CASSSGGTDTQYF,TGTGCCAGTAGTAGCGGGGGCACAGATACGCAGTATTTT
.,TRBJ1-6,TRBV28,TRBD1,CASSLRDRDFSPLHF,TGTGCCAGCAGTTTGCGGGACAGGGATTTTTCACCCCTCCACTTT
few,TRBJ2-1,TRBV12-3/TRBV12-4,.,CASQGFNEQFF,TGTGCCAGCCAGGGTTTTAATGAGCAGTTCTTC
.,TRBJ2-2,TRBV28,TRBD2,CASSALAGGQNTGELFF,TGTGCCAGCAGCGCCCTAGCGGGGGGACAGAACACCGGGGAGCTGTTTTTT
.,TRBJ1-6,TRBV3-1/TRBV3-2,.,CASSQVPPRNSPLHF,TGTGCCAGCAGCCAAGTGCCCCCGCGGAATTCACCCCTCCACTTT
.,TRBJ1-2,TRBV12-5,TRBD1,CASGLTGVYGYTF,TGTGCTAGTGGTTTGACAGGGGTTTATGGCTACACCTTC
.,TRBJ1-2,TRBV28,.,CASSLGAGVKNYGYTF,TGTGCCAGCAGTCTAGGAGCAGGGGTTAAGAACTATGGCTACACCTTC
.,TRBJ2-7,TRBV3-1/TRBV3-2,.,CASSQRRGMNYEQYF,TGTGCCAGCAGCCAAAGGAGGGGAATGAACTACGAGCAGTACTTC
.,TRBJ1-2,TRBV30,.,CARDGLPYGYTF,TGTGCCAGGGACGGACTGCCCTATGGCTACACCTTC
.,TRBJ2-7,TRBV28,.,CASSPSGGRNEQYF,TGTGCCAGCAGCCCCTCTGGGGGCCGCAACGAGCAGTACTTC
few,TRBJ2-1,TRBV7-2,TRBD2,CASSLTSGLNNEQFF,TGTGCCAGCAGCCTGACTAGCGGGCTTAACAATGAGCAGTTCTTC
.,TRBJ1-1,TRBV6-6,.,CASSYFLRGVTEAFF,TGTGCCAGCAGTTACTTCCTCCGGGGTGTCACTGAAGCTTTCTTT
once,TRBJ2-1,TRBV6-1,.,CASMSSPRNEQFF,TGTGCCAGCATGTCCTCCCCCCGCAATGAGCAGTTCTTC
.,TRBJ2-2,TRBV5-4,TRBD1,CASSFGQGAKTGELFF,TGTGCCAGCAGCTTCGGACAGGGGGCTAAGACCGGGGAGCTGTTTTTT
.,TRBJ2-7,TRBV7-9,.,CASSLSGYEQYF,TGTGCCAGCAGCTTATCAGGGTACGAGCAGTACTTC
.,TRBJ2-3,TRBV10-1,.,CASSESTASRRGTDTQYF,TGCGCCAGCAGTGAGTCGACAGCGTCGAGACGGGGCACAGATACGCAGTATTTT
.,TRBJ1-1,TRBV28,TRBD1,CATTQGAGAMTEAFF,TGTGCCACTACTCAGGGGGCAGGGGCGATGACTGAAGCTTTCTTT
.,TRBJ2-3,TRBV5-1,.,CASSLAVSGALTDTQYF,TGCGCCAGCAGCTTGGCCGTTTCTGGGGCTCTTACAGATACGCAGTATTTT
.,TRBJ2-6,TRBV18,.,CASSQRQSSGANVLTF,TGTGCCAGCTCACAGAGACAGTCCTCTGGGGCCAACGTCCTGACTTTC
.,TRBJ1-5,TRBV28,.,CASSRTVNQPQHF,TGTGCCAGCAGTCGGACAGTCAATCAGCCCCAGCATTTT
.,TRBJ1-3,TRBV27,TRBD1,CASSPLGQVSGNTIYF,TGTGCCAGCAGTCCGTTGGGACAGGTCTCTGGAAACACCATATATTTT
.,TRBJ1-1,TRBV6-6,TRBD1,CASTWDRENTEAFF,TGTGCCAGCACCTGGGACAGAGAGAACACTGAAGCTTTCTTT
.,TRBJ1-5,TRBV28,.,CASSIPAVGNQPQHF,TGTGCCAGCAGTATCCCGGCGGTGGGCAATCAGCCCCAGCATTTT